This is a list of T cell receptor beta chains from one sample in a study of blood T cells in healthy people across ages. TCRdb re-called the 5' RACE reads through MiXCR, storing one row per CDR3 protein. Of roughly 1,700,000 distinct CDR3 sequences listed, 25% to 30% are singletons. Input material: blood. The receptors come from a woman aged 25 to 39 in good health. CDR3s include the opening cysteine and the closing phenylalanine or tryptophan. A D gene is named only where the DNA matches it firmly. The size field is filled for only some rows; it gives once, few, many or a size class.

TRBV7-9	many	TRBD2	TRBJ2-1	CASYRFGGDNEQFF	TGTGCCAGCTACCGTTTCGGGGGGGACAATGAGCAGTTCTTC
TRBV2	.	.	TRBJ1-1	CASIFAEAFF	TGTGCCAGCATTTTTGCTGAAGCTTTCTTT
TRBV12-3/TRBV12-4	.	.	TRBJ2-4	CASSLLGQSENIQYF	TGTGCCAGCAGTTTATTGGGGCAAAGTGAAAACATTCAGTACTTC
TRBV5-1	many	.	TRBJ2-7	CASSPRDGSYEQYF	TGCGCCAGCAGCCCCCGGGACGGATCCTACGAGCAGTACTTC
TRBV4-1	few	.	TRBJ1-6	CASSHPHGHYNSPLHF	TGCGCCAGCAGCCACCCTCATGGCCACTATAATTCACCCCTCCACTTT
TRBV12-3/TRBV12-4	few	.	TRBJ2-7	CASIPEMRGYEQYF	TGTGCCAGCATCCCGGAAATGAGGGGGTACGAGCAGTACTTC
TRBV11-2	many	.	TRBJ2-1	CASSLSTSLVGEQFF	TGTGCCAGCAGCTTGTCGACTAGTCTCGTAGGGGAGCAGTTCTTC
TRBV9	few	.	TRBJ1-1	CASSVEGRGREAFF	TGTGCCAGCAGCGTAGAGGGCCGGGGGCGGGAAGCTTTCTTT
TRBV7-2	few	.	TRBJ1-5	CASSWGHVNQPQHF	TGTGCCAGCAGCTGGGGCCATGTCAATCAGCCCCAGCATTTT
TRBV6-2/TRBV6-3	few	.	TRBJ1-2	CASSYNVRRTYGCTF	TGTGCCAGCAGTTACAATGTTCGACGGACTTATGGCTGCACCTTC
TRBV19	.	.	TRBJ2-1	CASHGLPSNEQFF	TGTGCCAGTCATGGACTGCCAAGCAATGAGCAGTTCTTC
TRBV5-1	few	.	TRBJ2-1	CASSLGALGPLCAEQFF	TGCGCCAGTAGCTTGGGAGCCTTAGGACCACTTTGTGCAGAGCAGTTCTTC
TRBV9	many	TRBD2	TRBJ2-7	CASSVEASGGFSSYEQYF	TGTGCCAGCAGCGTAGAAGCTAGCGGGGGCTTCAGCTCCTACGAGCAGTACTTC
TRBV29-1	.	.	TRBJ2-1	CSVEDPLAFRGNEQFF	TGCAGCGTTGAAGATCCCCTCGCCTTCCGGGGCAATGAGCAGTTCTTC
TRBV30	.	.	TRBJ2-2	CAWSTQMSTGELFF	TGTGCCTGGAGTACCCAGATGTCAACCGGGGAGCTGTTTTTT
TRBV27	.	TRBD1	TRBJ1-5	CASSLGQGQQPQHF	TGTGCCAGCAGTTTAGGACAGGGACAGCAGCCCCAGCATTTT
TRBV6-5	few	.	TRBJ1-2	CASTKQGAGNYGYTF	TGTGCCAGCACAAAACAGGGCGCCGGTAACTATGGCTACACCTTC
TRBV12-3/TRBV12-4	few	TRBD1	TRBJ2-1	CASRRTGKSYNEQFF	TGTGCCAGCAGGCGGACAGGGAAATCCTACAATGAGCAGTTCTTC
TRBV20-1	.	.	TRBJ2-5	CSVRAGETQYF	TGCAGTGTGAGGGCCGGAGAGACCCAGTACTTC
TRBV20-1	.	.	TRBJ2-3	CSALTATDTQYF	TGCAGTGCTTTGACAGCCACAGATACGCAGTATTTT
TRBV7-2	.	.	TRBJ1-5	CASSLILGRRSMAQHF	TGTGCCAGCAGCTTAATTTTGGGACGGAGAAGCATGGCCCAGCATTTT
TRBV20-1	.	.	TRBJ2-1	CSAPIAAGYDERFF	TGCAGTGCTCCAATAGCCGCCGGGTATGATGAGCGGTTCTTC
TRBV10-3	.	.	TRBJ2-7	CTISPGTNYEQYF	TGTACCATCAGCCCCGGGACGAACTACGAGCAGTACTTC
TRBV4-1	.	.	TRBJ1-1	CASSQDGSLNTEAFF	TGCGCCAGCAGCCAAGATGGGAGTTTGAACACTGAAGCTTTCTTT
TRBV12-3/TRBV12-4	few	TRBD1	TRBJ1-2	CASSLTGGHYGYTF	TGTGCCAGCAGTTTGACAGGGGGCCACTATGGCTACACCTTC
TRBV10-3	.	.	TRBJ2-1	CATGSLSEQFF	TGTGCCACTGGGAGTTTGAGTGAGCAGTTCTTC
TRBV20-1	.	TRBD1	TRBJ1-4	CSAGTGDNEKLFF	TGCAGTGCGGGGACAGGCGATAATGAAAAACTGTTTTTT
TRBV20-1	many	.	TRBJ2-7	CSARTGFYEQYF	TGCAGTGCACGAACAGGTTTCTACGAGCAGTACTTC
TRBV18	few	.	TRBJ2-4	CASSPAGALNIQYF	TGTGCCAGCTCACCAGCAGGGGCCCTTAACATTCAGTACTTC
TRBV7-9	.	.	TRBJ1-1	CASLKSQTNTEAFF	TGTGCCAGCTTGAAAAGCCAGACAAACACTGAAGCTTTCTTT
TRBV2	.	.	TRBJ2-1	CASSDGGSSYKEQFF	TGTGCCAGCAGTGATGGAGGGAGCTCCTACAAAGAGCAGTTCTTC
TRBV5-1	few	.	TRBJ2-6	CASSQRQPGANVLTF	TGCGCCAGCAGTCAGCGACAGCCTGGGGCCAACGTCCTGACTTTC
TRBV20-1	.	.	TRBJ2-7	CSAFSSSYEQYF	TGCAGTGCTTTCAGTAGCTCCTACGAGCAGTACTTC